Here is one T cell receptor (beta chain) with its context. Its antigen is unidentified. The V gene lost 8 bases and the J gene lost 1 base, with 17 bases spanning the gap. This CDR3 has 15 residues. Per germline, CDR1 LNHDA and CDR2 SQIVND (reference sequence). This sample is drawn from a study of graft-versus-host responses after intestinal transplantation. Background on the study: All recipients got anti-thymocyte globulin induction, then tacrolimus and steroids for about 3 years. General observations from the study: Allografts from individuals with graft-donor T cell macrochimerism displayed high graft-versus-host to host-versus-graft clonal ratios. GvH clones were found in recipient marrow; some appeared first in ileum or blood.

The data were produced by immunoSEQ multiplex PCR, yet TCRdb's version contains in-frame clones alone and is incomplete. The sample records around 12,000 clones, 93% being singletons. This TCR was sampled from a human patient who received an intestinal transplant, so some T cells may come from the graft donor. This chain links TRBV19 with TRBJ1-1, with TRBD1 as a possible D gene (5 bases). The specimen was PBMCs, collected 1032 days after intestinal transplantation. CDR3 bases: TGTGCCAGTTTGGGCCCAGGGATCTCGAACACTGAAGCTTTCTTT. Translated, it gives CASLGPGISNTEAFF.